The present TCR beta chain was sequenced within a study of blood T cell repertoires in COVID-19. About the study: Some COVID-19 samples were acute and others convalescent; all came from the United States, Italy and Spain.

This clone was seen a handful of times. Clones were read by immunoSEQ multiplex PCR, and TCRdb kept only the in-frame ones, dropping some. The sample includes approximately 170,000 clones, approximately 80% seen only once; the top ten take roughly 7.3%. The ends were cut back, 3 bases at V and 4 bases at J, with 9 bases in the middle. This CDR3 is built from 13 residues. Germline assignment: CDR1 SGHTA and CDR2 FQGNSA. This sequence originates from a woman aged 45-59 years who had recovered from COVID-19. The sequenced material came from PBMCs or T cells enriched from blood (not recorded which). The chain employs TRBV7-2 and TRBJ1-1; possible D gene TRBD1, 5 bases. The CDR3 coding sequence is TGTGCCAGCAGCTTGGGACTCCTCACTGAAGCTTTCTTT. This gives the protein CASSLGLLTEAFF.